These 18 T cell receptor beta chains share one sample of origin, sequenced in a study of control samples from healthy donors and cancer patients. The method was immunoSEQ multiplex PCR; TCRdb's version includes in-frame clones alone and lacks a portion of them. The repertoire holds tens of thousands of clones, with less than 95% as singletons. The sequenced sample consisted of blood. These receptors were obtained from a man aged 55-75 years in good health.

CDR3 amino acids: CATSDLRATGSEKLFF. The CDR3 bases are TGTGCCACCAGTGATTTGCGGGCGACAGGGAGCGAAAAACTGTTTTTT. The chain uses TRBV24-1 and TRBJ1-4; 7 bases fit TRBD1. CDR1 is KGHDR and CDR2 is SFDVKD in the germline V gene. V lost 0 bases and J lost 8; bases outside the gene matches: 8. This CDR3 contains 16 residues.

The CDR3 DNA sequence: TGCAGCGCCGCTCCGGGCGGACTCAATCAGCCCCAGCATTTT. Translation: CSAAPGGLNQPQHF. This rearrangement joins TRBV29-1 to TRBJ1-5; D remains unclear. Germline V gives CDR1 SQVTM, CDR2 ANQGSEA. CDR3 length: 14 amino acids. The V and J ends lost 7 bases and 3 bases respectively, with 16 bases between them.

V usage is TRBV6-1 and J usage is TRBJ2-3; TRBD2 matches at 12 bases. The CDR3 consists of 19 residues. V dropped 4 bases and J dropped 4; count of bases not matched to a gene: 15. Germline V CDR1 and CDR2: MNHNS, SASEGT. The chain's CDR3 is CASSGPTFPTSGSSDTQYF. The CDR3, as DNA: TGTGCCAGCAGTGGACCAACATTTCCGACTAGCGGGAGCTCAGATACGCAGTATTTT.

This clone showed up just a few times. The V call is TRBV28, the J call TRBJ2-1; TRBD2 aligns across 9 bases. V lost 5 bases, J lost 8 bases, and 16 bases stayed unmatched. The CDR3 runs 17 residues. CDR1 and CDR2 from the germline V gene are MDHEN and SYDVKM. CDR3 bases: TGTGCCAGCAGTGCCTATGGCGGGAGGGCCGGTAGACATGAGCAGTTCTTC. This translates into CASSAYGGRAGRHEQFF. The whole variable domain, remainder taken from reference TRBV28 and TRBJ2-1, is DVKVTQSSRYLVKRTGEKVFLECVQDMDHENMFWYRQDPGLGLRLIYFSYDVKMKEKGDIPEGYSVSREKKERFSLILESASTNQTSMYLCASSAYGGRAGRHEQFFGPGTRLTVL.

The chain is built from TRBV18 and TRBJ2-7; no reliable D call. Germline V gene sequence: CDR1 KGHSH, CDR2 LQKENI. Trimming left V 3 bases short and J 0 bases short, with 15 bases between. The CDR3 has 16 amino acids. The CDR3 loop is CASSPSITPSSYEQYF. The CDR3 nucleotides read TGTGCCAGCTCACCGAGTATAACACCCAGCTCCTACGAGCAGTACTTC.

The chain joins TRBV28 to TRBJ1-3; 7 bases are a match to TRBD1. Germline V gene lookup returns CDR1 MDHEN and CDR2 SYDVKM. The V segment lost 9 bases and the J segment 1 base; nucleotides outside the gene matches: 6. The CDR3 sequence is 14 residues long. CDR3 amino acids: CASRVGQSGNTIYF. The CDR3 DNA sequence: TGTGCCAGTAGGGTGGGACAGTCTGGAAACACCATATATTTT. The variable domain in full, with the rest retrieved from reference TRBV28 and TRBJ1-3, is DVKVTQSSRYLVKRTGEKVFLECVQDMDHENMFWYRQDPGLGLRLIYFSYDVKMKEKGDIPEGYSVSREKKERFSLILESASTNQTSMYLCASRVGQSGNTIYFGEGSWLTVV.

This clone has just one count. The chain employs TRBV19 and TRBJ2-7; the D gene could be TRBD1 or TRBD2 (7 bases each). The length of the CDR3 is 16 residues. V lost 6 bases to trimming and J lost 3 bases, with 21 bases between them. Germline assignment: CDR1 LNHDA and CDR2 SQIVND (reference sequence). The CDR3 is CASRRRGGGAIYEQYF. The CDR3 DNA reads TGTGCCAGTAGGAGGAGGGGAGGGGGCGCAATCTACGAGCAGTACTTC.

The chain is built from TRBV5-4 and TRBJ2-3; D is uncertain. This CDR3 contains 15 residues. The germline V gene has CDR1 SGHNT and CDR2 YYREEE (reference sequence). Trimming pared 1 base from V and 0 bases from J, leaving 9 bases between. CDR3 protein: CASSLQQTSTDTQYF. The CDR3 nucleotides read TGTGCCAGCAGCTTGCAACAGACTAGCACAGATACGCAGTATTTT.

This clone is categorized as medium-sized. The chain employs TRBV30 and TRBJ2-1; 8 bases are a match to TRBD1. The J segment lost 4 bases and the V segment lost 4 bases, leaving 12 bases of the junction unmatched. Germline values: CDR1 GTSNPN, CDR2 SVGIG (reference sequence). CDR3 length equals 16 residues. The CDR3, as DNA: TGTGCCTGGACCCCCTTCGACAGGGGATTGTACAATGAGCAGTTCTTC. It is translated as CAWTPFDRGLYNEQFF.

This rearrangement joins TRBV18 to TRBJ2-5; D uncertain. The germline CDR1 and CDR2 sequences are KGHSH and LQKENI. The CDR3 sequence is 12 residues long. Deletions cut 5 bases from V and 3 bases from J, with 7 bases between. The CDR3 spells CASSSGEETQYF. CDR3 coding DNA: TGTGCCAGCTCATCGGGTGAAGAGACCCAGTACTTC.

V gene TRBV5-1 combines with J gene TRBJ2-1, with D hard to call. V dropped 3 bases and J dropped 4 bases, with 8 bases sitting between them. CDR3 size: 13 residues. In germline, CDR1 is SGHRS, CDR2 YFSETQ. CDR3 region: CASSSSPYNEQFF. The CDR3 region has the DNA TGCGCCAGCAGCTCATCCCCTTACAATGAGCAGTTCTTC.

The chain links TRBV14 to TRBJ2-1; 8 nucleotides align to TRBD2. This CDR3 is 15 amino acids long. Per germline, CDR1 SGHDN and CDR2 FVKESK. J gave up 8 bases and V 2 bases, and 8 bases lay outside the gene matches. The CDR3 reads CASSQLLAGNHEQFF. The CDR3 DNA follows: TGTGCCAGCAGCCAACTCTTAGCGGGGAACCATGAGCAGTTCTTC.

V gene TRBV5-6 combines with J gene TRBJ2-5; D gene unclear. Looked up from germline, CDR1 is SGHDT and CDR2 is YYEEEE. This CDR3 region has 14 residues. The V end lost 6 bases, the J end lost 4 bases, and 16 bases lay between the germline ends. The CDR3 spells CASTPTGTLETQYF. CDR3 in DNA: TGTGCCAGCACCCCGACGGGCACCCTAGAGACCCAGTACTTC.

The gene calls are TRBV19 and TRBJ2-1, with 15 bases that match TRBD2. Germline CDR1 LNHDA, CDR2 SQIVND (reference sequence). The CDR3 is 18 amino acids. V trimming: 3 bases; J trimming: 4 bases; junction bases outside the gene matches: 7. In DNA, the CDR3 is TGTGCCAGTAGTATCGGACTAGCGGGAGGGCTGGGGTACAATGAGCAGTTCTTC. Protein product: CASSIGLAGGLGYNEQFF.

This clone came up a few times. This chain links TRBV10-1 with TRBJ2-7; D remains ambiguous. Germline V lookup: CDR1 WNHNN, CDR2 SYGVQD (reference sequence). V was cut by 4 bases and J by 2 bases, with 12 bases left in between. The CDR3 sequence is 14 residues long. CDR3: CASSAQTGPYEQYF. CDR3 sequence (DNA): TGCGCCAGCAGTGCCCAAACGGGCCCCTACGAGCAGTACTTC.

The J gene is TRBJ2-7, the V gene TRBV5-5, with 8 bases aligning to TRBD2. CDR1 and CDR2 (germline): SGHKS, YYEKEE (reference sequence). The CDR3 spans 13 residues. The ends lost 4 bases at V and 2 bases at J; junction bases unmatched: 2. In DNA form, the CDR3 reads TGTGCCAGCAGCAGGGGACTAGCCTACGAGCAGTACTTC. Its translation is CASSRGLAYEQYF. Variable domain in full (rest from reference TRBV5-5 and TRBJ2-7): DAGVTQSPTHLIKTRGQQVTLRCSPISGHKSVSWYQQVLGQGPQFIFQYYEKEERGRGNFPDRFSARQFPNYSSELNVNALLLGDSALYLCASSRGLAYEQYFGPGTRLTVT.

V is TRBV5-4 and J is TRBJ2-7; perhaps TRBD1 as D (6 bases). Trimming removed 4 bases at V and 7 bases at J, with 9 bases between. The CDR3 totals 11 residues. From germline, CDR1 is SGHNT and CDR2 YYREEE (reference sequence). CDR3 sequence reads: CASSSRGEQYF. The DNA for the CDR3 is TGTGCCAGCAGCAGCAGGGGTGAGCAGTACTTC.

This chain joins TRBV15 and TRBJ1-2; TRBD1 is a possible D gene (6 bases). The CDR3 has 12 residues. With 3 bases removed from V and 8 bases from J, the gap between germline ends came to 10 bases. Germline-derived CDR1 and CDR2 are LNHNV and YYDKDF (reference sequence). The DNA of the CDR3 is TGTGCCACCAGCAGGGGCCAGGGGGGCTACACCTTC. Its protein product is CATSRGQGGYTF.